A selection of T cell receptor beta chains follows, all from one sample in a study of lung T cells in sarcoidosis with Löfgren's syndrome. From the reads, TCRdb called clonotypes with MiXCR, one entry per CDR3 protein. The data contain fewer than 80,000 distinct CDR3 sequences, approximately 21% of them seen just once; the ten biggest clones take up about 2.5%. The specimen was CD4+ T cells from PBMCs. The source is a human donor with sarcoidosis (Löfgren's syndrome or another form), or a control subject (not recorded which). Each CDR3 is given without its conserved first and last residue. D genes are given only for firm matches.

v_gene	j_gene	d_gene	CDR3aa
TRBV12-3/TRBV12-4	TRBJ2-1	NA	ASTTSSYNEQF
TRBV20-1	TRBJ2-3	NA	SARGWGDEADTQY
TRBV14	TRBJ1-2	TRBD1	ASSPRPGQGHYGYT
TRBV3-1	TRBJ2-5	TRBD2	ASSYQRGQETQY
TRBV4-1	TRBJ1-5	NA	ASSQDSGTDQPQH
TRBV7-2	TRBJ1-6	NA	ASSQRPGASSPLH
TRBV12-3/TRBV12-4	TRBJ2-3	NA	ASSFPLAGSEAQY
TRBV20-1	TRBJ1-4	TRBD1	SAMTGATNEKLF
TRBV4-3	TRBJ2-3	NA	ASSQGGLSTDTQY
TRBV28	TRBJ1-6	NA	ASSSQHPSMSPLH